The 26 T cell receptor beta chains below were found in one sample sequenced in a study of neurological immune-mediated disorders. Via MiXCR, TCRdb re-called the 5' RACE reads, giving one row per CDR3 protein. The sample lists under 75,000 distinct CDR3 sequences, 3.2% occurring once. Sequencing input: PBMCs. These TCRs come from a woman aged 50 to 65 with multiple sclerosis.

In this sample, this clonotype turned up many times. The gene calls are TRBV4-3 and TRBJ2-2; D is unresolved. Trimming pared 1 base from V and 4 bases from J, leaving 10 bases between. The CDR3 covers 15 residues. CDR1 is LGHNA and CDR2 is YSLEER in the germline V gene. The CDR3 DNA sequence: TGCGCCAGCAGCCAAGGTTCTATCATCACCGGGGAGCTGTTTTTT. Amino acids: CASSQGSIITGELFF.

This clonotype has at least ten counts. The genes are TRBV5-1 and TRBJ2-5, with 9 bases identical to TRBD2. Germline-derived CDR1 and CDR2 are SGHRS and YFSETQ. V shed 0 bases and J 4 bases; nucleotides not matched to a gene: 4. The CDR3 loop spans 15 amino acids. CDR3 region: CASSLGVAGVETQYF. CDR3 sequence (DNA): TGCGCCAGCAGCTTGGGAGTAGCGGGGGTAGAGACCCAGTACTTC.

This clonotype was seen many times. The chain uses TRBV10-3 and TRBJ1-5; D call uncertain. Trimming took off 3 bases at V and 1 base at J, with 10 bases between the two ends. This CDR3 is 15 amino acids long. Germline V gene lookup returns CDR1 ENHRY and CDR2 SYGVKD. CDR3: CAISDGGMSNQPQHF. The CDR3 coding sequence is TGTGCCATCAGTGACGGAGGGATGAGCAATCAGCCCCAGCATTTT.

This clonotype was seen repeatedly, ten times or more. V and J are TRBV7-2 and TRBJ1-5; weak D call: TRBD1 (6 bases). This CDR3 region has 15 residues. The V end lost 4 bases, the J end lost 6 bases, and 16 bases lay between the germline ends. Germline V gene lookup returns CDR1 SGHTA and CDR2 FQGNSA. Written as DNA, the CDR3 is TGTGCCAGCAGCTCAGGGGCCAGGGAGGCTCAGCCCCAGCATTTT. It is translated as CASSSGAREAQPQHF.

This clonotype occurred many times. The chain has TRBV4-1 and TRBJ2-5; TRBD1 is a possible D gene (5 bases). With 0 bases removed from V and 6 bases from J, the gap between germline ends came to 8 bases. This CDR3 contains 13 residues. The V gene's germline CDR1 is MGHRA and CDR2 YSYEKL. In DNA form, the CDR3 reads TGCGCCAGCAGCCAAGAGGCAGGGAAGACCCAGTACTTC. As protein: CASSQEAGKTQYF.

On this clonotype: The germline gene is not matched at one end of the junction; a read error may be the cause. The chain recombines TRBV5-1 with TRBJ1-6; D not certain. This CDR3 spans 13 amino acids. CDR1 SGHRS and CDR2 YFSETQ come from the germline V gene. The CDR3 loop is CASSLDGNSTLNF. DNA of the CDR3: TGCGCCAGCAGCTTGGATGGTAATTCAACCCTCAACTTT.

This clonotype came up many times. The V gene is TRBV7-2, the J gene TRBJ2-5; 8 bases agree with TRBD2. Germline CDR1 and CDR2: SGHTA and FQGNSA. The junction had 2 bases not matched to a gene; V was cut back by 0 bases and J by 2 bases. The CDR3 contains 15 residues. The CDR3 reads CASSLAGTRQETQYF. The CDR3 bases are TGTGCCAGCAGCTTAGCAGGGACTAGACAAGAGACCCAGTACTTC.

This clonotype was picked up many times. This chain links TRBV6-5 with TRBJ1-5; D unresolved. V lost 4 bases and J 5 bases, leaving 9 bases between the germline ends. From germline, CDR1 is MNHEY and CDR2 SVGAGI. This CDR3 region has 13 residues. The CDR3 DNA reads TGTGCCAGCAGTTTAGGGCCCTATCAGCCCCAGCATTTT. Translation gives CASSLGPYQPQHF.

Many counts were recorded for this clonotype. The rearrangement joins TRBV5-1 to TRBJ2-5, with D tentatively TRBD2 (6 bases). The CDR3 contains 15 residues. In germline, CDR1 is SGHRS, CDR2 YFSETQ. Trimming left V 4 bases short and J 2 bases short, with 15 bases between. CDR3 in amino acids: CASSDASGGQETQYF. The CDR3 nucleotides are TGCGCCAGCAGCGATGCCAGCGGAGGGCAAGAGACCCAGTACTTC.

In this sample, this clonotype turned up many times. The chain has TRBV20-1 and TRBJ1-1, with a possible D match to TRBD1 (6 bases). The germline V gene encodes CDR1 DFQATT and CDR2 SNEGSKA (reference sequence). V was cut by 5 bases and J by 5 bases, with 21 bases left in between. This CDR3 contains 15 residues. This CDR3 is CSADRSSFSDTEAFF. CDR3 in DNA: TGCAGTGCTGACAGGAGTTCTTTCTCGGATACTGAAGCTTTCTTT.

In regard to this clonotype: The conserved phenylalanine or tryptophan is not found at the CDR3 terminus, so this likely reflects a read error. The CDR3 DNA sequence: TGTGCCAGCAGCATACGACAGACTAGCACAGATACGCAGTATAAT. Translated, it gives CASSIRQTSTDTQYN. The rearrangement joins TRBV14 to TRBJ2-3, with a tentative D call TRBD1 (5 bases). With 5 bases removed from V and 0 bases from J, the gap between germline ends came to 12 bases. The germline V gene encodes CDR1 SGHDN and CDR2 FVKESK. This CDR3 spans 15 amino acids.

This clonotype was recorded once. A much more abundant neighbour one base away suggests this may be a read error. The chain combines TRBV12-3 or TRBV12-4 with TRBJ1-4; no definite D call. V was trimmed by 2 bases and J by 3 bases, leaving 10 bases between them. This CDR3 contains 15 residues. The CDR3: CASSLWGTANEKLFF. For the CDR3, the DNA is TGTGCCAGCAGTTTATGGGGTACAGCTAATGAAAAACTGTTTTTT.

This clonotype was seen at least ten times. The chain combines TRBV7-2 with TRBJ2-5, with D possibly matching TRBD2 (7 bases). This CDR3 is 14 amino acids long. Germline CDR1 reads SGHTA; CDR2 reads FQGNSA. The V end was cut by 3 bases, the J end by 2 bases, with 10 bases between. CDR3 DNA: TGTGCCAGCAGCTTCCGGGGGGCGCAAGAGACCCAGTACTTC. This sequence encodes CASSFRGAQETQYF. Together with reference TRBV7-2 and TRBJ2-5, the CDR3 gives the full variable domain: GAGVSQSPSNKVTEKGKDVELRCDPISGHTALYWYRQSLGQGLEFLIYFQGNSAPDKSGLPSDRFSAERTGGSVSTLTIQRTQQEDSAVYLCASSFRGAQETQYFGPGTRLLVL.

At least ten counts were recorded for this clonotype. The V gene is TRBV7-8, the J gene TRBJ1-5, with TRBD1 matching 7 bases. The CDR3 runs 15 residues. From germline, CDR1 is SGHVS and CDR2 FQNEAQ. Trimming cost V 5 bases and J 5 bases; bases outside gene matches: 9. The CDR3: CASSLGRTGYQPQHF. The CDR3 nucleotides are TGTGCCAGCAGCCTAGGACGGACAGGTTATCAGCCCCAGCATTTT. Full variable domain (outside the CDR3, taken from reference TRBV7-8 and TRBJ1-5): GAGVSQSPRYKVAKRGQDVALRCDPISGHVSLFWYQQALGQGPEFLTYFQNEAQLDKSGLPSDRFFAERPEGSVSTLKIQRTQQEDSAVYLCASSLGRTGYQPQHFGDGTRLSIL.

This clonotype was seen ten or more times. This chain joins TRBV6-6 and TRBJ1-6, with 7 bases identical to TRBD1. V was pared by 4 bases and J by 7 bases, with 4 bases of the junction left unmatched. The germline V gene has CDR1 MNHNY and CDR2 SVGAGI (reference sequence). The CDR3 has 14 amino acids. This chain's CDR3 is CASSLQGMNSPLHF. The CDR3 DNA sequence: TGTGCCAGCAGTTTACAGGGGATGAATTCACCCCTCCACTTT.

At least ten counts were recorded for this clonotype. The chain combines TRBV10-3 with TRBJ1-2; possibly TRBD1 for D (5 bases). V lost 0 bases to trimming and J lost 4 bases, with 9 bases between them. This CDR3 region has 14 residues. Germline V gene sequence: CDR1 ENHRY, CDR2 SYGVKD. The CDR3 region has the DNA TGTGCCATCAGTGAGTCCGGGGGGACCTATGGCTACACCTTC. Residues: CAISESGGTYGYTF.

This clonotype was seen many times. The rearrangement uses TRBV7-2 and TRBJ2-5; weak D call: TRBD2 (6 bases). V dropped 7 bases and J dropped 1 base, with 13 bases sitting between them. The CDR3 sequence is 14 residues long. Per the germline V gene, CDR1 is SGHTA and CDR2 is FQGNSA. The CDR3 region is CASTPGGTQETQYF. In nucleotides, the CDR3 is TGTGCCAGCACCCCCGGCGGGACCCAAGAGACCCAGTACTTC.

Ten or more counts support this clonotype. The V and J genes are TRBV7-2 and TRBJ2-1; TRBD1 aligns across 8 bases. V was clipped by 5 bases and J by 6 bases; unmatched bases: 6. From germline, CDR1 is SGHTA and CDR2 FQGNSA. This CDR3 has 14 amino acids. This chain's CDR3 is CASSTFRGRNEQFF. The CDR3 DNA is TGTGCCAGCAGCACGTTCAGGGGGCGCAATGAGCAGTTCTTC.

This clonotype was recorded at least ten times. The V gene is TRBV20-1, the J gene TRBJ2-3; 13 bases match TRBD2. The V gene's germline CDR1 is DFQATT and CDR2 SNEGSKA (reference sequence). The ends lost 5 bases at V and 4 bases at J; junction bases unmatched: 9. The CDR3 covers 16 residues. CDR3 sequence reads: CSADTGTSGDADTQYF. CDR3 DNA: TGCAGTGCTGATACCGGGACTAGCGGGGATGCAGATACGCAGTATTTT.

The chain carries TRBV5-1 and TRBJ2-5; no clear D gene. Per germline, CDR1 SGHRS and CDR2 YFSETQ. The CDR3 runs 15 residues. V was trimmed by 1 base and J by 1 base, leaving 11 bases between them. DNA for the CDR3: TGCGCCAGCAGCTTGCAGGCACGCGTCCAAGAGACCCAGTACTTC. This gives the protein CASSLQARVQETQYF.

This chain connects TRBV28 to TRBJ2-1; 7 nucleotides line up with TRBD2. The CDR3 has 14 residues. Germline CDR1 is MDHEN and CDR2 is SYDVKM. Trimming at V came to 6 bases and at J to 2 bases, leaving 4 bases not matched to a gene. The CDR3 reads CASRRGGPYNEQFF. CDR3 in DNA: TGTGCCAGCAGGAGGGGAGGGCCCTACAATGAGCAGTTCTTC.

In this sample, this clonotype turned up many times. In DNA form, the CDR3 reads TGCGCCAGCAGCTTTCGGGGGAGGGGAGAGACCCAGTACTTC. Protein sequence: CASSFRGRGETQYF. V is TRBV5-1 and J is TRBJ2-5, with 7 positions matching TRBD2. After removal of 2 bases from V and 4 bases from J, the junction contained 5 bases not matched to a gene. The CDR3 is 14 amino acids. The germline CDR1 and CDR2 sequences are SGHRS and YFSETQ.

This clonotype was counted at least ten times. The rearrangement links TRBV7-6 to TRBJ2-7; no firm D call. The germline gives CDR1 SGHVS, CDR2 FNYEAQ. The CDR3 sequence is 16 residues long. The V end lost 5 bases, the J end lost 4 bases, and 21 bases lay between the germline ends. The CDR3 sequence is CASSQRLGSEGYEQYF. The DNA of the CDR3 is TGTGCCAGCAGCCAACGCTTGGGAAGTGAAGGGTACGAGCAGTACTTC. Variable domain in full (rest from reference TRBV7-6 and TRBJ2-7): GAGVSQSPRYKVTKRGQDVALRCDPISGHVSLYWYRQALGQGPEFLTYFNYEAQQDKSGLPNDRFSAERPEGSISTLTIQRTEQRDSAMYRCASSQRLGSEGYEQYFGPGTRLTVT.

This clonotype was seen many times. The chain carries TRBV24-1 and TRBJ2-2; D not resolved. The germline V gene has CDR1 KGHDR and CDR2 SFDVKD. Trimming shortened V by 3 bases and J by 5 bases, and 15 bases separated the two germline ends. This CDR3 region has 16 residues. The CDR3 sequence: CATSDPLQAGTGELFF. CDR3 DNA: TGTGCCACCAGTGATCCTCTGCAAGCCGGGACCGGGGAGCTGTTTTTT.

This clonotype was seen ten or more times. In DNA, the CDR3 is TGCAGTGCTAGAGCCGGGGGGCGGGGGCCAGATACGCAGTATTTT. Protein product: CSARAGGRGPDTQYF. The chain recombines TRBV20-1 with TRBJ2-3; D perhaps matches TRBD2 (7 bases). The CDR3 extends over 15 amino acids. V lost 1 base, J lost 4 bases, and 15 bases lay in between. The V gene's germline CDR1 is DFQATT and CDR2 SNEGSKA (reference sequence).

This clonotype was counted ten times or more. The CDR3 spells CASSLAGGSGEAFF. CDR3 nucleotide sequence: TGTGCCAGCAGCTTAGCCGGGGGAAGTGGTGAAGCTTTCTTT. This chain uses TRBV7-9 with TRBJ1-1, with a tentative D call TRBD1 (5 bases). The germline V gene has CDR1 SEHNR and CDR2 FQNEAQ (reference sequence). V was pared by 0 bases and J by 7 bases, with 12 bases between. CDR3 length: 14 amino acids.